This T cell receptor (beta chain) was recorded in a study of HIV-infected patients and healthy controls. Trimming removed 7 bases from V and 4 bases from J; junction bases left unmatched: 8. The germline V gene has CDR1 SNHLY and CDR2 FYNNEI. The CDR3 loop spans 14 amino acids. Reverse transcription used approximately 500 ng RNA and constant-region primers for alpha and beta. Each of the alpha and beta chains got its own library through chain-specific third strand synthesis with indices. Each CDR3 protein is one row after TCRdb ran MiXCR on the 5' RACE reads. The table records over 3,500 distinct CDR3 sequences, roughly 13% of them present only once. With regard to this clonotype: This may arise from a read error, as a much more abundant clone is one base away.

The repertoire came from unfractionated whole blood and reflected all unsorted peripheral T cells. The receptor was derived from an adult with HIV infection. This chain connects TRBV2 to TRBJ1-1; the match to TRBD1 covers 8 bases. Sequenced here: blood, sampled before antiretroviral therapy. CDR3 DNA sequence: TGTGCCAGCACCGGGACAGGTTATACCACTGAAGCTTTCTTT. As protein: CASTGTGYTTEAFF. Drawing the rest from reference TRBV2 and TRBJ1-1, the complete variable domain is EPEVTQTPSHQVTQMGQEVILRCVPISNHLYFYWYRQILGQKVEFLVSFYNNEISEKSEIFDDQFSVERPDGSNFTLKIRSTKLEDSAMYFCASTGTGYTTEAFFGQGTRLTVV.